This T cell receptor beta chain was found in a study of OX40 agonist ivuxolimab in advanced cancers. Study details: The dose-escalation cohort was approximately 80% male, with a mean age of about 60 years, ranging about 23 to 90. Study conclusions and caveats: Some nonresponders likewise displayed low normalized T-cell clonal expansion. Partial responders treated at 0.1-3.0 mg/kg exhibited clonal expansion among the lowest measured.

Some clones are missing from TCRdb's copy, which holds only in-frame ones; the method was immunoSEQ multiplex PCR. Of approximately 67,000 clones listed, 90% to 95% are singletons. The CDR3 is made up of 13 amino acids. The V gene's germline CDR1 is GTSNPN and CDR2 SVGIG (reference sequence). The V gene lost 0 bases and the J gene lost 7 bases, with 12 bases spanning the gap. With regard to this clone: Its antigen is currently unknown.

This receptor was obtained from an adult with an advanced solid tumor such as melanoma, head and neck, liver or kidney cancer. Sequencing used CD4+ or CD8+ T cells sorted from blood, obtained in a trial of the OX40 agonist ivuxolimab. V and J are TRBV30 and TRBJ1-2; tentative D call: TRBD1 (6 bases). CDR3 nucleotide sequence: TGTGCCTGGAGTGTAAGAGGGGGTGGTGGCTACACCTTC. It translates to CAWSVRGGGGYTF.